Following are 21 T cell receptor beta chains from one sample sequenced in a study of cytomegalovirus exposure and HLA in healthy donors. Primers for the PCR totalled 60 Vbeta and 13 Jbeta. Libraries were prepared by immunoSEQ multiplex PCR; TCRdb keeps only in-frame clonotypes and omits some of them. The sample has 210,000 or so clones, around 88% seen once. Sequences were obtained from PBMCs. All receptors come from a woman aged 18-35 years in good health and CMV-seronegative.

The chain has TRBV9 and TRBJ2-5; TRBD1 matches 11 bases. The better agreement between TRBJ2-7 and the DNA end casts doubt on the J call. Germline CDR1 and CDR2: SGDLS and YYNGEE. This CDR3 has 13 residues. Here the CDR3 DNA reads TGTGCCAGCAGGGCCGGGACAGGGGGCGAGCAGTACTTC. Protein product: CASRAGTGGEQYF.

The genes are TRBV27 and TRBJ1-4; 7 nucleotides match TRBD1. J was trimmed by 5 bases and V by 3 bases; bases with no gene match: 9. CDR3 length: 16 amino acids. Germline V lookup: CDR1 MNHEY, CDR2 SMNVEV (reference sequence). CDR3 DNA sequence: TGTGCCAGCAGTTTCAGGGGGGTAAACGAAAATGAAAAACTGTTTTTT. Protein sequence: CASSFRGVNENEKLFF.

This chain's CDR3 is CASSVRGQPQHF. The CDR3 DNA sequence: TGTGCCAGTAGTGTCCGGGGACAGCCCCAGCATTTT. The gene calls are TRBV19 and TRBJ1-5; D is unclear. This CDR3 is 12 amino acids long. Germline loops: CDR1 LNHDA, CDR2 SQIVND (reference sequence). V was pared by 5 bases and J by 7 bases, with 9 bases between.

V is TRBV2 and J is TRBJ1-6, with a weak D call TRBD1 (5 bases). CDR3 size: 14 residues. The germline gives CDR1 SNHLY, CDR2 FYNNEI. Between the trimmed V and J ends, which lost 4 bases and 4 bases, there was a span of 8 bases. The CDR3 region has the DNA TGTGCCAGCAGTGCAGGGAGGTATAATTCACCCCTCCACTTT. Encoded protein: CASSAGRYNSPLHF.

The chain is built from TRBV27 and TRBJ2-7; 11 bases match TRBD1. The CDR3 runs 16 residues. The germline gives CDR1 MNHEY, CDR2 SMNVEV (reference sequence). Trimming cost V 6 bases and J 1 base; bases outside gene matches: 8. In DNA, the CDR3 is TGTGCCAGCAGACCCGGGACAGGGGGGGGTTCCTACGAGCAGTACTTC. This translates into CASRPGTGGGSYEQYF.

The V call is TRBV4-3, the J call TRBJ1-4; tentatively, D is TRBD1 (5 bases). The CDR3 extends over 16 amino acids. The germline V and J ends were trimmed by 4 bases and 0 bases, with 12 bases remaining between them. Looked up from germline, CDR1 is LGHNA and CDR2 is YSLEER. The DNA of the CDR3 is TGCGCCAGCAGCCGGCGTCAGGGCACAACTAATGAAAAACTGTTTTTT. This sequence encodes CASSRRQGTTNEKLFF.

The chain joins TRBV18 to TRBJ2-7; D is perhaps TRBD2 (6 bases). The germline V gene has CDR1 KGHSH and CDR2 LQKENI. The CDR3 spans 13 residues. V was shortened by 2 bases and J by 6 bases, with 11 bases between the two germline ends. In nucleotides, the CDR3 is TGTGCCAGCTCACCAACCGAACTAGCCGAGCAGTACTTC. Protein sequence: CASSPTELAEQYF.

The rearrangement uses TRBV6-5 and TRBJ1-1; 7 bases map to TRBD1. Germline V gives CDR1 MNHEY, CDR2 SVGAGI. The CDR3 runs to 15 residues. With 4 bases clipped from V and 4 bases from J, the junction kept 9 bases outside the gene matches. The CDR3, as DNA: TGTGCCAGCAGTTCCCGCGACAGGGTGTTCACTGAAGCTTTCTTT. As protein: CASSSRDRVFTEAFF.

Here the CDR3 reads CAWSVQVQGELFF. In DNA form, the CDR3 reads TGTGCCTGGAGTGTACAAGTTCAGGGGGAGCTGTTTTTT. This chain joins TRBV30 and TRBJ2-2; the D is unclear. The length of the CDR3 is 13 residues. Germline lookup yields CDR1 GTSNPN and CDR2 SVGIG (reference sequence). The germline V and J ends were trimmed by 0 bases and 8 bases, with 10 bases remaining between them.

The chain couples TRBV11-2 to TRBJ2-1, with D perhaps matching TRBD2 (7 bases). V lost 3 bases and J 0 bases, leaving 12 bases between the germline ends. Per germline, CDR1 SGHAT and CDR2 FQNNGV. The CDR3 is 16 residues long. The CDR3 sequence: CASSLAGAYSYNEQFF. CDR3 in DNA: TGTGCCAGCAGCTTGGCGGGGGCCTACTCCTACAATGAGCAGTTCTTC.

This clone was counted only a few times. The J gene is TRBJ2-1, the V gene TRBV6-5; a possible D gene is TRBD1 (6 bases). V was clipped by 11 bases and J by 2 bases, with 16 bases between them. Per germline, CDR1 MNHEY and CDR2 SVGAGI. The CDR3 is 14 residues long. The CDR3 nucleotides read TGTGCCTCCCAGGGGAGAGGTCCCTACAATGAGCAGTTCTTC. Translating it yields CASQGRGPYNEQFF.

The chain has TRBV5-1 and TRBJ2-1, with TRBD2 matching over 8 bases. Germline CDR1 reads SGHRS; CDR2 reads YFSETQ. This CDR3 comprises 15 residues. V was clipped by 1 base and J by 7 bases; unmatched bases: 7. CDR3 amino acids: CASSLSGGTGNEQFF. CDR3 sequence (DNA): TGCGCCAGCAGCTTGTCGGGGGGGACTGGGAATGAGCAGTTCTTC.

The chain joins TRBV4-3 to TRBJ2-5, with 9 bases identical to TRBD1. J lost 3 bases, V lost 1 base, and 3 bases had no gene match. CDR1 is LGHNA, CDR2 YSLEER, per germline. The CDR3 is made up of 15 amino acids. In DNA form, the CDR3 reads TGCGCCAGCAGCCAAGGGAGACAGGGGGAAGAGACCCAGTACTTC. Its translation: CASSQGRQGEETQYF.

Only one count was recorded for this clone. The chain couples TRBV11-3 to TRBJ2-1, with D unclear. V was clipped by 0 bases and J by 3 bases, with 12 bases between them. The germline V gene encodes CDR1 SGHNT and CDR2 YENEEA. This CDR3 has 16 amino acids. CDR3 amino acids: CASSLDAEVGYNEQFF. CDR3 DNA sequence: TGTGCCAGCAGCTTAGATGCCGAGGTGGGCTACAATGAGCAGTTCTTC.

Only a few counts were recorded for this clone. This chain connects TRBV7-2 to TRBJ2-1, with a weak D call TRBD2 (6 bases). This CDR3 is 13 amino acids long. V gave up 6 bases and J gave up 4 bases, with 10 bases separating them. Germline-derived CDR1 and CDR2 are SGHTA and FQGNSA. CDR3 sequence reads: CASRPGRYNEQFF. For the CDR3, the DNA is TGTGCCAGCAGACCCGGGAGATACAATGAGCAGTTCTTC. Combining the CDR3 with reference TRBV7-2 and TRBJ2-1 gives the whole variable domain GAGVSQSPSNKVTEKGKDVELRCDPISGHTALYWYRQSLGQGLEFLIYFQGNSAPDKSGLPSDRFSAERTGGSVSTLTIQRTQQEDSAVYLCASRPGRYNEQFFGPGTRLTVL.

The CDR3 sequence: CATSTGQGREKLFF. CDR3 nucleotide sequence: TGTGCCACCAGCACTGGACAGGGAAGGGAAAAACTGTTTTTT. J is TRBJ1-4 and V is TRBV15; 8 nucleotides agree with TRBD1. V lost 4 bases, J lost 8 bases, and 6 bases stayed unmatched. The CDR3 length is 14 residues. Germline loops: CDR1 LNHNV, CDR2 YYDKDF (reference sequence).

The chain recombines TRBV7-6 with TRBJ2-7, with a possible D match to TRBD1 (5 bases). Germline values: CDR1 SGHVS, CDR2 FNYEAQ. This CDR3 comprises 14 residues. Trimming took off 5 bases at V and 7 bases at J, with 18 bases between the two ends. The DNA for the CDR3 is TGTGCCAGCAGCCGCAGTGGCAGGGCGGTTGAGCAGTACTTC. Translation gives CASSRSGRAVEQYF.

This clone was seen more than once but under ten times. Here the CDR3 reads CASGQGANTIYF. CDR3 nucleotide sequence: TGCGCCAGCGGACAGGGGGCCAACACCATATATTTT. V and J are TRBV10-2 and TRBJ1-3, with TRBD1 matching over 11 bases. V was pared by 8 bases and J by 7 bases, with 1 base of the junction left unmatched. CDR3 length equals 12 residues. CDR1 and CDR2 from the germline V gene are WSHSY and SAAADI.

This clone showed up just a few times. The J gene is TRBJ1-4, the V gene TRBV11-2; D not resolved. Germline values: CDR1 SGHAT, CDR2 FQNNGV. Trimming pared 3 bases from V and 2 bases from J, leaving 16 bases between. This CDR3 is built from 17 residues. Here the CDR3 DNA reads TGTGCCAGCAGCTTGTCCCGAAGGCAGAGGACTAATGAAAAACTGTTTTTT. Translation: CASSLSRRQRTNEKLFF.

As regards this clone: Its ends do not fully match the called genes, so a read error is possible. This sequence joins TRBV29-1 and TRBJ2-3; 8 nucleotides align to TRBD1. The CDR3 extends over 13 amino acids. Germline assignment: CDR1 SQVTM and CDR2 ANQGSEA. This CDR3 is CGVEGTGWNTQYF. CDR3 coding DNA: TGCGGCGTTGAAGGGACAGGTTGGAATACGCAGTATTTT.

This clone was seen more than once but under ten times. The chain is built from TRBV2 and TRBJ2-3, with 8 bases matching TRBD2. CDR3 length: 15 residues. V was pared by 4 bases and J by 0 bases, with 3 bases of the junction left unmatched. Germline V gene lookup returns CDR1 SNHLY and CDR2 FYNNEI. The CDR3, as DNA: TGTGCCAGCAGTGCCGGGACTAGTAGCACAGATACGCAGTATTTT. Protein product: CASSAGTSSTDTQYF.